One TCR beta chain is described in this entry. Each CDR3 protein gets one entry in TCRdb, which reprocessed the 5' RACE reads and gives no DNA. The listing contains roughly 420,000 distinct CDR3 sequences. The data were obtained in a study of T cells expressing NK-cell markers. This CDR3 contains 16 residues. Germline V gene lookup returns CDR1 SGHRS and CDR2 YFSETQ. The specimen sequenced was blood T cells: a sorted CD56 or NKG2C T cell subset, CD4+ or CD8+ T cells, or bulk PBMC T cells (not recorded which). This chain links TRBV5-1 with TRBJ2-3; TCRdb's D call, TRBD2, is unchecked because there is no DNA. The clonotype originates from a woman aged 18-70 years in good health. CDR3 sequence reads: CASSLPSGSEADTQYF.